Below, 12 T cell receptor beta chains from the same sample are listed, as sequenced in a study of response to subunit inactivated influenza vaccine. TCRdb re-called the RT-PCR reads through MiXCR, storing one row per CDR3 protein. Among 530,000 or so distinct CDR3 sequences listed, about 12% were seen once. The starting material was PBMCs from blood, obtained on the day of vaccination. These receptors all stem from a man in his fifties who received an inactivated influenza vaccine.

The CDR3 sequence is CASSPSHGLGFNEQYF. CDR3 nucleotides: TGTGCCAGCAGCCCAAGCCACGGGTTGGGGTTTAACGAGCAGTACTTC. The rearrangement joins TRBV9 to TRBJ2-7; no clear D. The germline gives CDR1 SGDLS, CDR2 YYNGEE. The ends were cut back, 4 bases at V and 5 bases at J, with 22 bases in the middle. The CDR3 has 16 amino acids.

J is TRBJ2-7 and V is TRBV11-2; tentatively, D is TRBD2 (5 bases). Trimming stripped 5 bases from V and 4 bases from J, with 15 bases between. CDR1 and CDR2 (germline): SGHAT, FQNNGV. The CDR3 spans 14 residues. CDR3 amino acids: CASSRSRSGYEQYF. CDR3 DNA: TGTGCCAGCAGCAGATCCAGGAGCGGTTACGAGCAGTACTTC. The whole variable domain, remainder taken from reference TRBV11-2 and TRBJ2-7, is EAGVAQSPRYKIIEKRQSVAFWCNPISGHATLYWYQQILGQGPKLLIQFQNNGVVDDSQLPKDRFSAERLKGVDSTLKIQPAKLEDSAVYLCASSRSRSGYEQYFGPGTRLTVT.

The rearrangement joins TRBV27 to TRBJ1-3; TRBD1 is a possible D gene (6 bases). The V gene lost 1 base and the J gene lost 0 bases, with 16 bases spanning the gap. The CDR3 is made up of 18 amino acids. Germline V gene data show CDR1 as MNHEY and CDR2 as SMNVEV (reference sequence). The CDR3 coding sequence is TGTGCCAGCAGTTTATTCCCCCCAGGACAGTCCTCTGGAAACACCATATATTTT. Its protein product is CASSLFPPGQSSGNTIYF.

This clonotype was counted at least ten times. CDR3 amino acids: CASSMIAVGQETQYF. The CDR3 nucleotides read TGTGCCAGCAGCATGATAGCGGTAGGCCAAGAGACCCAGTACTTC. The V and J genes are TRBV7-9 and TRBJ2-5, with D perhaps TRBD2 (6 bases). The CDR3 runs to 15 residues. Germline lookup yields CDR1 SEHNR and CDR2 FQNEAQ (reference sequence). Trimming took 5 bases from V and 1 from J, leaving 14 bases between them. Based on the CDR3 plus reference TRBV7-9 and TRBJ2-5, the full variable domain is DTGVSQNPRHKITKRGQNVTFRCDPISEHNRLYWYRQTLGQGPEFLTYFQNEAQLEKSRLLSDRFSAERPKGSFSTLEIQRTEQGDSAMYLCASSMIAVGQETQYFGPGTRLLVL.

The chain links TRBV18 to TRBJ2-2; perhaps TRBD2 as D (5 bases). Trimming removed 1 base at V and 3 bases at J, with 12 bases between. Germline V gene lookup returns CDR1 KGHSH and CDR2 LQKENI. CDR3 length: 16 residues. CDR3 sequence: CASSPRGHDYTGELFF. The DNA for the CDR3 is TGTGCCAGCTCACCACGAGGGCACGACTACACCGGGGAGCTGTTTTTT.

This clonotype was seen a few times. The V call is TRBV6-1, the J call TRBJ2-7; D is uncertain. Germline CDR1 MNHNS, CDR2 SASEGT. The CDR3 covers 17 residues. Trimming cost V 3 bases and J 1 base, with 19 bases left between them. The DNA of the CDR3 is TGTGCCAGCAGTGATTTTTTCTTTACAGTAACTTCCTACGAGCAGTACTTC. It yields the protein CASSDFFFTVTSYEQYF.

This chain connects TRBV6-6 to TRBJ1-2; possible D gene TRBD1, 6 bases. The germline CDR1 and CDR2 sequences are MNHNY and SVGAGI (reference sequence). The CDR3 runs 12 residues. The V gene lost 7 bases and the J gene lost 7 bases, with 13 bases spanning the gap. The CDR3 loop is CASTPIGGGYTF. The CDR3 DNA follows: TGTGCCAGCACCCCCATAGGGGGTGGCTACACCTTC.

This clonotype appeared a few times. J is TRBJ2-5 and V is TRBV28, with 11 bases that match TRBD2. Germline V CDR1 and CDR2: MDHEN, SYDVKM. The CDR3 is 16 amino acids. Germline trimming cut 6 bases from V and 1 base from J; bases unmatched to any gene: 7. This CDR3 reads CASRSRLAGPQETQYF. The DNA of the CDR3 is TGTGCCAGCAGGAGTCGACTAGCGGGACCCCAAGAGACCCAGTACTTC.

V gene TRBV7-8 combines with J gene TRBJ1-6; TRBD1 agrees at 8 bases. CDR1 and CDR2 from the germline V gene are SGHVS and FQNEAQ. The CDR3 is 17 amino acids. Trimming took 5 bases from V and 10 from J; bases not matched to a gene: 16. The CDR3 DNA sequence: TGTGCCAGCAGCGAATCCCGGGCCGGGACAGGTGTATCACCCCTCCACTTT. Encoded protein: CASSESRAGTGVSPLHF.

The chain is built from TRBV10-3 and TRBJ2-1, with unresolved D. Germline CDR1 ENHRY, CDR2 SYGVKD. CDR3 length: 18 amino acids. V lost 0 bases and J 2 bases, leaving 17 bases between the germline ends. The CDR3 loop reads CAISESLPMAGTYNEQFF. The CDR3 region has the DNA TGTGCCATCAGTGAGTCCCTCCCGATGGCCGGTACCTACAATGAGCAGTTCTTC.

V gene TRBV7-9 combines with J gene TRBJ2-7; 7 nucleotides line up with TRBD2. CDR3 length: 14 residues. Losses at the gene ends were 1 base for V and 3 bases for J; bases not matched to a gene: 3. Per the germline V gene, CDR1 is SEHNR and CDR2 is FQNEAQ (reference sequence). This chain's CDR3 is CASSLERGYYEQYF. Here the CDR3 DNA reads TGTGCCAGCAGCTTAGAGCGGGGCTACTACGAGCAGTACTTC.

This clonotype was detected ten times or more. V is TRBV5-1 and J is TRBJ2-7; 7 bases align to TRBD1. Germline V gene lookup returns CDR1 SGHRS and CDR2 YFSETQ. The CDR3 is made up of 13 amino acids. Germline trimming cut 4 bases from V and 6 bases from J; bases unmatched to any gene: 7. CDR3 coding DNA: TGCGCCAGCAGCCTGGACAGGAATAGCGAGCAGTACTTC. Protein: CASSLDRNSEQYF.